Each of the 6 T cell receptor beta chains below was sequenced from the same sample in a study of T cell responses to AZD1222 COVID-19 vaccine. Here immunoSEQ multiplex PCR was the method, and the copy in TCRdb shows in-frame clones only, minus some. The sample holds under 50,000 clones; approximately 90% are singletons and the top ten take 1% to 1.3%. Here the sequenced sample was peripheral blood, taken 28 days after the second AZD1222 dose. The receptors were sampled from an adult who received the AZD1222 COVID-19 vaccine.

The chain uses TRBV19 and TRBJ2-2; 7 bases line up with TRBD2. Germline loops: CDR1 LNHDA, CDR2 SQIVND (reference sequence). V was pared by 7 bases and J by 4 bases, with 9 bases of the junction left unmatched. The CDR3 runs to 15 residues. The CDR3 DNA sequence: TGTGCCAGTAACATCGCAGGGAGGGTCACCGGGGAGCTGTTTTTT. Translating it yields CASNIAGRVTGELFF.

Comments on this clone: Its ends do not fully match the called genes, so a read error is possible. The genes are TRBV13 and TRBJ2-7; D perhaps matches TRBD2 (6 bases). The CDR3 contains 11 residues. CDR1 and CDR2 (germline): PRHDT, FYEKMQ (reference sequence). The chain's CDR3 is CASSLVGTLNF. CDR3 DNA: TGTGCCAGCAGCTTAGTAGGGACTCTTAACTTC.

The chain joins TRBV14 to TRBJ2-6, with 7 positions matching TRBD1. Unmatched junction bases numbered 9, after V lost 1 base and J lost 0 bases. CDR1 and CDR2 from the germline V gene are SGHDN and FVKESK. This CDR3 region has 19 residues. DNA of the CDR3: TGTGCCAGCAGCCAAGTTAAAGGGACAGTCCGCTCTGGGGCCAACGTCCTGACTTTC. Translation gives CASSQVKGTVRSGANVLTF.

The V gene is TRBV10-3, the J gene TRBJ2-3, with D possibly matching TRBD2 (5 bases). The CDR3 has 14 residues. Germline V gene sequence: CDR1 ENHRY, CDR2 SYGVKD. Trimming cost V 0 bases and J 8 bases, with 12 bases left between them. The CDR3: CAISESPVAGTQYF. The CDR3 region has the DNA TGTGCCATCAGTGAGTCTCCTGTGGCGGGTACGCAGTATTTT.

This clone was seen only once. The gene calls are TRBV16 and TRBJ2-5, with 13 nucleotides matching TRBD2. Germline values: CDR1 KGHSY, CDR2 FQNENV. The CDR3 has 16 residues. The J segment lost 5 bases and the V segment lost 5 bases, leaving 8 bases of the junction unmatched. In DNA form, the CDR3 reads TGTGCCAGCAGCTATACTAGCGGGAGGGCCTCGGAGACCCAGTACTTC. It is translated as CASSYTSGRASETQYF.

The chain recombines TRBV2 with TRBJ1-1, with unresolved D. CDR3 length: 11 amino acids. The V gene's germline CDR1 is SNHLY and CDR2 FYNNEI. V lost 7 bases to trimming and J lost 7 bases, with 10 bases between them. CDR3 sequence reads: CASIRMGEAFF. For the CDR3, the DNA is TGTGCCAGCATACGCATGGGTGAAGCTTTCTTT. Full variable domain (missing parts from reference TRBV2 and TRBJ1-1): EPEVTQTPSHQVTQMGQEVILRCVPISNHLYFYWYRQILGQKVEFLVSFYNNEISEKSEIFDDQFSVERPDGSNFTLKIRSTKLEDSAMYFCASIRMGEAFFGQGTRLTVV.